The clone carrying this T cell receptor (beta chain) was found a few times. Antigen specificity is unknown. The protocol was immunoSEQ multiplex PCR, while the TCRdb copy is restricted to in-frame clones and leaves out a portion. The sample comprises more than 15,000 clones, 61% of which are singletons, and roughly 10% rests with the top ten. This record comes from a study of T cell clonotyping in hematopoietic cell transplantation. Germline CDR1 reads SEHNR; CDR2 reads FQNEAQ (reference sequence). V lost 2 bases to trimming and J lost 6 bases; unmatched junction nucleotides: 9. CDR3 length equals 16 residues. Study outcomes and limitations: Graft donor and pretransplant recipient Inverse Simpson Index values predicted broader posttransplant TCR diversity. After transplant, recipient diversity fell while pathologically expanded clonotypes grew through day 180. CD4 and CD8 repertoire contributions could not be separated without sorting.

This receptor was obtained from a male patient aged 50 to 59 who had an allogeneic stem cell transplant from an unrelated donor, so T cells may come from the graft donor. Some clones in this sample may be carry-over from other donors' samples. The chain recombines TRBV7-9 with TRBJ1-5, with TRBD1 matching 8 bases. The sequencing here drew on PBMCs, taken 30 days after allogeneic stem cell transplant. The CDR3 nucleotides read TGTGCCAGCAGCTTAACCGGGACAGGCTTGGGTCAGCCCCAGCATTTT. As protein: CASSLTGTGLGQPQHF.